This T cell receptor beta chain was obtained from a study of CD8 T cells in ankylosing spondylitis (dated by TCRdb to about 2017). General notes on the study: The study set out to find disease-linked TCR variants by profiling T cell receptor beta repertoires in ankylosing spondylitis patients and healthy donors. The whole study cohort included 95 to 130 healthy donors and 20 to 30 ankylosing spondylitis patients. Peripheral blood was sampled, and synovial fluid was additionally collected from ankylosing spondylitis patients.

Instrument on record: Illumina HiSeq 2500. Quantitative 5'-RACE with molecular barcodes was the method used to prepare the TCR beta libraries. The published analysis was carried out like this. To identify disease-linked TCR variants, a new computational method was used, one built on a probabilistic model of VDJ rearrangement. TCRdb redid the processing of the public reads, applying fastp at Q25 and MiXCR, and retained in-frame beta chains. Here each entry gathers all rows of one CDR3 protein and keeps the most common genes and DNA. The authors' filters were not applied to this entry. This sample is represented by some 450,000 distinct CDR3 sequences; over 15% of them were singletons. The ten largest make up approximately 1% of the sample. This clonotype was seen a few times. Its recognized antigen is unknown. Nothing much larger sits one base from this clone, and base qualities are not available. V drops 8 bases and J drops 2 bases, leaving 20 bases in between. CDR1 LGHDT and CDR2 YNNKEL were looked up in the germline V gene (reference sequence). The CDR3 has 16 amino acids, counting the end cysteine and phenylalanine. Left in the record is the CDR3 DNA by itself, 48 bases read in frame from the first base.

What the study reported, not specific to this receptor: The disease-linked clones were reported as significantly enriched in matched synovial fluid samples from ankylosing spondylitis patients. A TCR beta motif of about eight highly homologous amino acid variants appeared characteristic of blood from ankylosing spondylitis patients. Some motif variants were previously reported in synovial fluid and blood of reactive arthritis patients, suggesting common disease-initiation mechanisms. In peripheral blood, the disease-linked clones were found at relatively low frequencies and had a CD8+ phenotype.

The source is a male donor with ankylosing spondylitis. The sample taken for sequencing was blood, either unsorted or a sorted T cell fraction (not recorded which). The sequence joins TRBV3-1 to TRBJ2-3; TRBD2 might be the D gene, on 5 matching bases. The CDR3 protein is CASPLSPDWLTDTQYF. The sequenced DNA: TGTGCCAGCCCCTTATCTCCGGACTGGCTCACAGATACGCAGTATTTT.